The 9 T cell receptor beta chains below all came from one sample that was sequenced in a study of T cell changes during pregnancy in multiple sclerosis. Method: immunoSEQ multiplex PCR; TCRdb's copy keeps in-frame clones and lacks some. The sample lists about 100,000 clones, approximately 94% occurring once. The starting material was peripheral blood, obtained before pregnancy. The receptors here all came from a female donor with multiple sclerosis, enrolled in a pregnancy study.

This CDR3 is CASSPSGSSPYEQYF. DNA for the CDR3: TGTGCCAGCAGCCCCAGCGGGTCCAGCCCATACGAGCAGTACTTC. The chain combines TRBV7-7 with TRBJ2-7; tentatively, D is TRBD2 (6 bases). The V and J ends lost 5 bases and 4 bases respectively, with 18 bases between them. This CDR3 is built from 15 residues. Germline CDR1 reads SSHAT; CDR2 reads FNYEAQ (reference sequence).

CDR3 region: CSVARDRGTNEQFF. The CDR3 DNA sequence: TGCAGCGTTGCCCGGGACAGGGGGACGAATGAGCAGTTCTTC. The V gene is TRBV29-1, the J gene TRBJ2-1; 11 nucleotides line up with TRBD1. J lost 7 bases, V lost 4 bases, and 6 bases had no gene match. Germline lookup yields CDR1 SQVTM and CDR2 ANQGSEA. This CDR3 spans 14 amino acids.

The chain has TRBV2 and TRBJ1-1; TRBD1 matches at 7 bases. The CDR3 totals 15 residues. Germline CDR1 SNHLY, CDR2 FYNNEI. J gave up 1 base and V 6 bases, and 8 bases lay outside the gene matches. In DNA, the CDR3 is TGTGCCAGCAGGGAACAGGGGTTGCAGAACACTGAAGCTTTCTTT. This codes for CASREQGLQNTEAFF.

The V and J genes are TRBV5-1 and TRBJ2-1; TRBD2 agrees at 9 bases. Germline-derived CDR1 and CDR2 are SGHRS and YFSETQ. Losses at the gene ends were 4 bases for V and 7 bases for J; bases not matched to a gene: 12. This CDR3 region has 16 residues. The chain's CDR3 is CASSLPSAGGPNEQFF. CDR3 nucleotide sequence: TGCGCCAGCAGCCTCCCATCCGCGGGAGGGCCGAATGAGCAGTTCTTC.

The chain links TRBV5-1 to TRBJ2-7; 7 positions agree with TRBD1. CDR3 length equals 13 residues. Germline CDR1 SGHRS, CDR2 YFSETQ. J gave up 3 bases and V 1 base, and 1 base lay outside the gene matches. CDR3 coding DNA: TGCGCCAGCAGCTTGAGGGACAGCTACGAGCAGTACTTC. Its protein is CASSLRDSYEQYF.

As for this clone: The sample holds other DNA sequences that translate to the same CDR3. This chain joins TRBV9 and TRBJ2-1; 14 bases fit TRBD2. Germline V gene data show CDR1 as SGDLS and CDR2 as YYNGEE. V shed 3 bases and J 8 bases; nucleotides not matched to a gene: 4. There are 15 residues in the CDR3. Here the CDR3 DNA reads TGTGCCAGCAGCGCTGGGACTAGCGGGAGTTATGAGCAGTTCTTC. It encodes CASSAGTSGSYEQFF.

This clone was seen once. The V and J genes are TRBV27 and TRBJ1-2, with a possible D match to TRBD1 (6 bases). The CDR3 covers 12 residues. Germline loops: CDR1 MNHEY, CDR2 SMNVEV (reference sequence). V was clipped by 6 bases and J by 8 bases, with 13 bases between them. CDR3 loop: CASRRPQGGYTF. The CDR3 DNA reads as TGTGCCAGCAGGAGGCCACAGGGCGGCTACACCTTC.

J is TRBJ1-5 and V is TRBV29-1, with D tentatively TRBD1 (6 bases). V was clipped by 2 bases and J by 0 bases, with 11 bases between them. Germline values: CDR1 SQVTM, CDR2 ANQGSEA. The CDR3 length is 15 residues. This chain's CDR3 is CSVETRTDSNQPQHF. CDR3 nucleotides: TGCAGCGTTGAAACCCGGACAGATAGCAATCAGCCCCAGCATTTT. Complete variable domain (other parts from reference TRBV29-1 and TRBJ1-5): SAVISQKPSRDICQRGTSLTIQCQVDSQVTMMFWYRQQPGQSLTLIATANQGSEATYESGFVIDKFPISRPNLTFSTLTVSNMSPEDSSIYLCSVETRTDSNQPQHFGDGTRLSIL.

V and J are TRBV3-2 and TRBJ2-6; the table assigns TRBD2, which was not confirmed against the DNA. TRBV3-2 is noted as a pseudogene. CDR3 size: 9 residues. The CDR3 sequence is CASTNVLTF. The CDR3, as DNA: TGTGCCAGCACTAACGTCCTGACTTTC.